This record looks at one T cell receptor beta chain sequence and its context. Each replicate PCR on the sorted subsets used about 220 ng DNA (approximately 33,000 T cell genomes). Only in-frame clones appear in the TCRdb table, and some are missing; sequencing was by immunoSEQ multiplex PCR. The sample shows some 2.4 million clones, roughly 93% of them seen only once. This sample is drawn from a study of shared clonotypes between healthy human individuals. The sequencing input was naive CD4+ T cells from PBMCs. Subset reported: CD45RA+ positively selected. This clonotype was obtained from a man between 18 and 29 years old in good health. Some clones in this sample may be carry-over from other donors' samples.

CDR3 region: CAIGRGNSYEQYF. The CDR3 DNA sequence: TGTGCCATCGGAAGGGGGAATTCCTACGAGCAGTACTTC. The genes are TRBV10-3 and TRBJ2-7, with D possibly being TRBD1 (6 bases). Trimming removed 8 bases at V and 1 base at J, with 12 bases between. Germline V gene data show CDR1 as ENHRY and CDR2 as SYGVKD. This CDR3 contains 13 residues.